One and the same sample provided the 8 T cell receptor beta chains below, sequenced in a study of T cell changes during pregnancy in multiple sclerosis. Method: immunoSEQ multiplex PCR; TCRdb's copy keeps in-frame clones and lacks some. The sample has about 50,000 clones, around 90% seen once; the top ten hold roughly 0.6%. The material was CD4+ T cells from peripheral blood mononuclear cells, obtained after pregnancy. The receptor set was obtained from a female donor in good health, enrolled as a control in a pregnancy study.

V usage is TRBV5-8 and J usage is TRBJ2-3, with D possibly matching TRBD2 (5 bases). Germline lookup yields CDR1 SGHTS and CDR2 YDEGEE. The V end was cut by 4 bases, the J end by 2 bases, with 17 bases between. This CDR3 is 16 amino acids long. The CDR3 here is CASSLTGRGSTDTQYF. DNA of the CDR3: TGTGCCAGCAGCCTAACCGGACGGGGATCCACAGATACGCAGTATTTT.

The J gene is TRBJ1-3, the V gene TRBV25-1; D not certain. Germline assignment: CDR1 MGHDK and CDR2 SYGVNS. The CDR3 runs to 14 residues. V lost 2 bases, J lost 4 bases, and 9 bases lay in between. CDR3 region: CASSEAWEGNTIYF. CDR3 in DNA: TGTGCCAGCAGTGAAGCTTGGGAGGGAAACACCATATATTTT. The complete variable domain, with remaining parts taken from reference TRBV25-1 and TRBJ1-3, reads EADIYQTPRYLVIGTGKKITLECSQTMGHDKMYWYQQDPGMELHLIHYSYGVNSTEKGDLSSESTVSRIRTEHFPLTLESARPSHTSQYLCASSEAWEGNTIYFGEGSWLTVV.

This chain links TRBV18 with TRBJ1-3; D is perhaps TRBD1 (5 bases). Trimming cost V 3 bases and J 4 bases, with 7 bases left between them. CDR1 and CDR2 from the germline V gene are KGHSH and LQKENI. The CDR3 is 13 amino acids. Here the CDR3 DNA reads TGTGCCAGCTCACCCCCAGGGGGAAACACCATATATTTT. The encoded protein is CASSPPGGNTIYF.

The V gene is TRBV11-1, the J gene TRBJ2-5; the D gene is possibly TRBD1 (7 bases). Trimming stripped 5 bases from V and 8 bases from J, with 15 bases between. CDR1 and CDR2 from the germline V gene are SGHAT and FQDESV (reference sequence). The CDR3 consists of 13 residues. This CDR3 is CASSPRQGGTQYF. The DNA for the CDR3 is TGTGCCAGCAGCCCCCGTCAGGGGGGTACCCAGTACTTC.

The chain carries TRBV19 and TRBJ1-1; no definite D call. The CDR3 has 14 amino acids. Germline-derived CDR1 and CDR2 are LNHDA and SQIVND (reference sequence). V lost 1 base and J 2 bases, leaving 8 bases between the germline ends. The CDR3 DNA is TGTGCCAGTAGTATAGGAGGGTTCAACACTGAAGCTTTCTTT. Its translation: CASSIGGFNTEAFF.

The V and J genes are TRBV19 and TRBJ1-5; TRBD1 is a possible D gene (6 bases). The CDR3 covers 13 residues. Germline CDR1 and CDR2: LNHDA and SQIVND (reference sequence). Trimming pared 6 bases from V and 3 bases from J, leaving 9 bases between. CDR3 loop: CASSPGHNQPQHF. For the CDR3, the DNA is TGTGCCAGTAGCCCGGGACACAATCAGCCCCAGCATTTT.

The genes are TRBV11-2 and TRBJ1-1, with TRBD1 as a possible D gene (6 bases). The V and J ends lost 3 bases and 4 bases respectively, with 12 bases between them. This CDR3 spans 14 amino acids. CDR1 and CDR2 from the germline V gene are SGHAT and FQNNGV. The CDR3 DNA reads TGTGCCAGCAGCTTTGATACAGGGAGCACTGAAGCTTTCTTT. This gives the protein CASSFDTGSTEAFF. The full variable domain, in which reference TRBV11-2 and TRBJ1-1 provide the parts outside the CDR3, is EAGVAQSPRYKIIEKRQSVAFWCNPISGHATLYWYQQILGQGPKLLIQFQNNGVVDDSQLPKDRFSAERLKGVDSTLKIQPAKLEDSAVYLCASSFDTGSTEAFFGQGTRLTVV.

This clone has only a few counts. The chain links TRBV7-2 to TRBJ2-2; D ambiguous. CDR1 is SGHTA and CDR2 is FQGNSA in the germline V gene. This CDR3 contains 14 residues. Trimming took 5 bases from V and 4 from J, leaving 11 bases between them. CDR3 sequence (DNA): TGTGCCAGCAGCCCTAGAATAAGCACCGGGGAGCTGTTTTTT. It specifies CASSPRISTGELFF.